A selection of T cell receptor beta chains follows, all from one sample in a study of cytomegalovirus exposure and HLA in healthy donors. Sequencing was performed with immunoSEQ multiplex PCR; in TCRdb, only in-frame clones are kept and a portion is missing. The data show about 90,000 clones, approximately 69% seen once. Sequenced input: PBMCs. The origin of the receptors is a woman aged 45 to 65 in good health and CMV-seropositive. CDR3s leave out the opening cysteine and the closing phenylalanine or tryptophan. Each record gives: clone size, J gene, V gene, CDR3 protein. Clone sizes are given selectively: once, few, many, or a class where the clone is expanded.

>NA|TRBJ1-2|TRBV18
ASSPAGTTLGGYT
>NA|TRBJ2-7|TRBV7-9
ASSLGPGGTYEQY
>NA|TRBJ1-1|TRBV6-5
ASSYSRQGEAF
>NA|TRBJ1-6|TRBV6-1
ASSELKAGYNSPLH
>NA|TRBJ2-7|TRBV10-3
AIASGDHEQY
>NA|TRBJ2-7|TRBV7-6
ASSRGQASSYEQY
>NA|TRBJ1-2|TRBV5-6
ASRPGTANYGYT
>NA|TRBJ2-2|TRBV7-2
ASSLGWRDAGELF
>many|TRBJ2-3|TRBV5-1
ASSFSGGGTDTQY
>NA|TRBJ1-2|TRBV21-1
ASSANGQGSHGYT
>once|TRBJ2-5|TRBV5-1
ASSFGQGSETQY
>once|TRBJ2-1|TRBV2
ASSVGLIDEQF
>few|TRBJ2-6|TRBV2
ASNVGPGANVLT
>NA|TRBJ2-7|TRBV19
ASSIEGRGNTYEQY
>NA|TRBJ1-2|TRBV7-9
SSTQDYYGYT
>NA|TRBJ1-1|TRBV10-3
AIRGQPNTEAF
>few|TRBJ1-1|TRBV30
AWSSGGATEAF
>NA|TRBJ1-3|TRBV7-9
ASSLGPSGVSGNTIY
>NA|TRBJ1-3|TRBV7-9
SSGRGGNTIY